The rows below give T cell receptor beta chains drawn from one sample of a study of control samples from healthy donors and cancer patients. The protocol was immunoSEQ multiplex PCR, while the TCRdb copy is restricted to in-frame clones and leaves out a portion. The table shows 60,000 to 75,000 clones, with about 80% occurring only once. Sequencing used blood. The receptor set was obtained from a man aged 45-65 years in good health. Each CDR3 is given with its conserved first and last residue. A D gene is named only where the DNA matches it firmly. Only part of the rows carry a size: once, few, many, or a class if the clone is expanded.

>TRBD2|TRBV7-9|.|TRBJ2-5
TGTGCCAGCAGCTTGGAAAGGACTAGCGGGACCCAAGAGACCCAGTACTTC
CASSLERTSGTQETQYF
>TRBD1|TRBV30|.|TRBJ1-2
TGTGCCTGGAGTGTACCAGGGGGTGGCTACACCTTC
CAWSVPGGGYTF
>.|TRBV4-3|.|TRBJ2-1
TGCGCCAGCAGCCAGGGAAGCGGAATTCACTACAATGAGCAGTTCTTC
CASSQGSGIHYNEQFF
>.|TRBV7-2|.|TRBJ1-5
TGTGCCAGCAGCTTAGTGCTGAGCAATCAGCCCCAGCATTTT
CASSLVLSNQPQHF
>TRBD1|TRBV3-1/TRBV3-2|once|TRBJ1-2
TGTGCCAGCAGCCAAGCCGCCGGGACAGCCTATGGCTACACCTTC
CASSQAAGTAYGYTF
>TRBD1|TRBV27|.|TRBJ2-1
TGTGCCAGCAGGGGGCGGACAGGGGGCTTCCATTACAATGAGCAGTTCTTC
CASRGRTGGFHYNEQFF
>.|TRBV9|once|TRBJ2-3
TGTGCCAGCACCCGCGGGCTGCACACAGATACGCAGTATTTT
CASTRGLHTDTQYF
>.|TRBV27|.|TRBJ1-5
TGTGCCAGCAAATCCGGGGGGTACAATCAGCCCCAGCATTTT
CASKSGGYNQPQHF
>.|TRBV19|.|TRBJ2-1
TGTGCCAGTAGTCCCCAGAGCAATGAGCAGTTCTTC
CASSPQSNEQFF
>.|TRBV11-3|.|TRBJ2-3
TGTGCCGGTTCGGAACCCGGGCCCCGGGGAGATACGCAGTATTTT
CAGSEPGPRGDTQYF
>.|TRBV12-5|.|TRBJ2-7
TGTGCTAGTGGTTTGGTAGCCGGCAGATCCTACGAGCAGTACTTC
CASGLVAGRSYEQYF
>.|TRBV28|.|TRBJ1-2
TGTGCCAGCAGTTCTCCTACGCCCGAGGGGCGCGGCTACACCTTC
CASSSPTPEGRGYTF
>TRBD2|TRBV7-3|.|TRBJ2-1
TGTGCCAGCAGCCGAGGTAGCGGGGGCCAGACGAACAACAATGAGCAGTTCTTC
CASSRGSGGQTNNNEQFF
>TRBD1|TRBV5-1|.|TRBJ2-5
TGCGCCAGCAGCTTGGTACAGGGGACCCAAGAGACCCAGTACTTC
CASSLVQGTQETQYF
>.|TRBV6-1|.|TRBJ1-2
TGTGCCAGCAGTGAAGGGGGCGGGAGGGTTGGCTACACCTTC
CASSEGGGRVGYTF
>.|TRBV2|.|TRBJ1-5
TGTGCCAGCAGTGAAACGGGGCGTTGGGGCAATCAGCCCCAGCATTTT
CASSETGRWGNQPQHF
>TRBD1|TRBV6-5|.|TRBJ2-7
TGTGCCAGCAGTCCCGACAGGGGGGGCGAGCAGTACTTC
CASSPDRGGEQYF
>.|TRBV11-2|.|TRBJ2-5
TGTGCCAGCAGCTTATTTATCCAAGAGACCCAGTACTTC
CASSLFIQETQYF
>.|TRBV12-1|.|TRBJ2-2
TGTGCCAGCAGCTTTCTCGATTACGGGGCCAAGGGTCCCGGGGAGCTGTTTTTT
CASSFLDYGAKGPGELFF
>.|TRBV5-6|.|TRBJ1-3
TGTGCCAGCAGCTTCGACATCAACTCTGGAAACACCATATATTTT
CASSFDINSGNTIYF
>.|TRBV5-4|.|TRBJ1-1
TGTGCCAGTTTCTTCGGGGAAGTGAACACTGAAGCTTTCTTT
CASFFGEVNTEAFF
>.|TRBV5-4|.|TRBJ2-3
TGTGCCAGCAGCTTGGACCCGGGCGGGGCTAGCACAGATACGCAGTATTTT
CASSLDPGGASTDTQYF
>TRBD1|TRBV5-1|.|TRBJ1-5
TGCGCCAGCAGCTATACAGGGGACAGCAATCAGCCCCAGCATTTT
CASSYTGDSNQPQHF
>TRBD2|TRBV6-5|once|TRBJ2-3
TGTGCCAGCAGTTCCCCAGGACTAGCGGGAGCAGATACGCAGTATTTT
CASSSPGLAGADTQYF
>.|TRBV15|.|TRBJ1-5
TGTGCCACCAGCGGACCCCGGGTCCTTAATCAGCCCCAGCATTTT
CATSGPRVLNQPQHF
>.|TRBV25-1|.|TRBJ2-3
TGTGCCAGCAGGACTAGCACAGATACGCAGTATTTT
CASRTSTDTQYF
>.|TRBV13|.|TRBJ2-2
TGTGCCAGCAGCTTATTAGGCATTCGGACCGGGGAGCTGTTTTTT
CASSLLGIRTGELFF
>TRBD1|TRBV5-1|.|TRBJ1-3
TGCGCCAGCAGCAGACAGGGGGCCGGAAACACCATATATTTT
CASSRQGAGNTIYF
>TRBD1|TRBV19|.|TRBJ1-2
TGTGCCAGTAATTGGGAAATCGGAACAGGGGACTATGGCTACACCTTC
CASNWEIGTGDYGYTF
>TRBD1|TRBV7-9|.|TRBJ1-1
TGTGCCAGCAGCTTCTTGACAGGGCTTGAAGCTTTCTTT
CASSFLTGLEAFF
>.|TRBV4-3|.|TRBJ2-2
TGCGCCAGCAGCCAAGGGGGCCTAGCGTCCAACACCGGGGAGCTGTTTTTT
CASSQGGLASNTGELFF
>.|TRBV28|few|TRBJ2-2
TGTGCCAGCAGTTTACAGGGAAGCACCGGGGAGCTGTTTTTT
CASSLQGSTGELFF
>TRBD1|TRBV9|.|TRBJ1-4
TGTGCCAGCAGCGCTCAGGGACAGGGGAATGAAAAACTGTTTTTT
CASSAQGQGNEKLFF
>.|TRBV7-9|.|TRBJ1-3
TGTGCCAGCAGCTCGACAGGCGCAAACACCATATATTTT
CASSSTGANTIYF
>TRBD1|TRBV2|.|TRBJ2-1
TGTGCCAGCAGTTTGGACAGGGGGTCGGTTGAGCAGTTCTTC
CASSLDRGSVEQFF
>.|TRBV27|.|TRBJ1-3
TGTGCCAGCAGTTTGTCGGGGAGCTCTGGAAACACCATATATTTT
CASSLSGSSGNTIYF
>.|TRBV5-1|.|TRBJ1-2
TGCGCCAAACAAGTCAAAGGGGGAATACAGACTAACTATGGCTACACCTTC
CAKQVKGGIQTNYGYTF
>.|TRBV2|.|TRBJ2-1
TGTGCCAGTTCCTACAGGGGCGGGAGTGAGCAGTTCTTC
CASSYRGGSEQFF
>.|TRBV6-1|.|TRBJ1-1
TGTGCCAGCAGTGAAGTCGGTCCGGGGAGGAGGAAAGCTTTCTTT
CASSEVGPGRRKAFF